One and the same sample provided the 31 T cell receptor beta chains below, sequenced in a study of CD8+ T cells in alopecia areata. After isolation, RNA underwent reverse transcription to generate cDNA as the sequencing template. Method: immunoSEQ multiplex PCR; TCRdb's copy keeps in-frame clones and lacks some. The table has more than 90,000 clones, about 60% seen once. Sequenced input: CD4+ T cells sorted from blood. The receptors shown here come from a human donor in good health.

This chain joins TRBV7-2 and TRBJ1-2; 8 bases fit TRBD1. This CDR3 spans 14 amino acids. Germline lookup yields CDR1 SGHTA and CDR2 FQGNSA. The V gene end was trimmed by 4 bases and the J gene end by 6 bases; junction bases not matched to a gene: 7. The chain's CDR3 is CASSSGTGRNGYTF. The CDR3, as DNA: TGTGCCAGCAGCTCAGGGACAGGAAGGAATGGCTACACCTTC.

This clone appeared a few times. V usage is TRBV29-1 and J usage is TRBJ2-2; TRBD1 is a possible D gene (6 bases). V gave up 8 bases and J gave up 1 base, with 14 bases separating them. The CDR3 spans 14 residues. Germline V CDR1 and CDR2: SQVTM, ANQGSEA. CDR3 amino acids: CSFQKGGNTGELFF. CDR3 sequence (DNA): TGCAGCTTTCAAAAAGGGGGGAACACCGGGGAGCTGTTTTTT.

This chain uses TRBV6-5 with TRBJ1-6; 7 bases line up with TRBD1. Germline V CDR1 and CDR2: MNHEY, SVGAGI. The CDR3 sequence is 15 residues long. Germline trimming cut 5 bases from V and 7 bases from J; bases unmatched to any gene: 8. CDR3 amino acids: CASSAGTVINSPLHF. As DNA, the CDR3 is TGTGCCAGCAGTGCCGGGACAGTTATAAATTCACCCCTCCACTTT.

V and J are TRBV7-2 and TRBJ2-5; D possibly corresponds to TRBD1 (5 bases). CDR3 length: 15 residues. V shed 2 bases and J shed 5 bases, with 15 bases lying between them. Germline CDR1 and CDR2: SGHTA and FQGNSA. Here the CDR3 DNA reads TGTGCCAGCAGCTTACGGCTGAGGACACGGGAGACCCAGTACTTC. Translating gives CASSLRLRTRETQYF.

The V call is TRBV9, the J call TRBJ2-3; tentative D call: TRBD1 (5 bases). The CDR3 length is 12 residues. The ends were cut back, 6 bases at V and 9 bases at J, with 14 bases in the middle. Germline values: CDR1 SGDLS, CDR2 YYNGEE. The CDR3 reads CASNIDRGTQYF. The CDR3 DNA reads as TGTGCCAGCAACATTGATAGGGGAACGCAGTATTTT.

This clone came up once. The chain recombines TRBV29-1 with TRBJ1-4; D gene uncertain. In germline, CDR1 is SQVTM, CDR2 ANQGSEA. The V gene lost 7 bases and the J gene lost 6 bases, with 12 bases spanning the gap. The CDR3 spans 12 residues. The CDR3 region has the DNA TGCAGCGCGAGTGGACTCTATGAAAAACTGTTTTTT. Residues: CSASGLYEKLFF.

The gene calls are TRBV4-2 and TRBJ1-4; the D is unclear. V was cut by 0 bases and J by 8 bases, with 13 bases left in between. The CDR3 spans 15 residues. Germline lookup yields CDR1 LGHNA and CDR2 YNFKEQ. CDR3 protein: CASSQDPRGKEKLFF. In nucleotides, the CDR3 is TGTGCCAGCAGCCAAGATCCGAGAGGGAAAGAAAAACTGTTTTTT.

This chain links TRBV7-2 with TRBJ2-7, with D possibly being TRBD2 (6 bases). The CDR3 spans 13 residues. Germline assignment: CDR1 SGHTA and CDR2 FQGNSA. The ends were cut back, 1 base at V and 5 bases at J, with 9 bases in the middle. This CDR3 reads CASSLGGGNEQYF. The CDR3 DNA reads TGTGCCAGCAGCTTAGGTGGGGGGAACGAGCAGTACTTC.

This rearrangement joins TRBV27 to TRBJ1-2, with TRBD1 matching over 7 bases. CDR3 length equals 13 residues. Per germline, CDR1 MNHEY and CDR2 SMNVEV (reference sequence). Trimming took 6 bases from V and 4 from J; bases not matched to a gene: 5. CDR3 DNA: TGTGCCAGCAGCCGGGGGACAGTCTATGGCTACACCTTC. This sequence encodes CASSRGTVYGYTF.

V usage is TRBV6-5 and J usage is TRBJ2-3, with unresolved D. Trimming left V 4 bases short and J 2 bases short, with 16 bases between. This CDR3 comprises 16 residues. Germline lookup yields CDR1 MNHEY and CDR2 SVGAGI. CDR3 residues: CASSSPGSSITDTQYF. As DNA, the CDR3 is TGTGCCAGCAGTTCCCCCGGCTCCTCGATCACAGATACGCAGTATTTT.

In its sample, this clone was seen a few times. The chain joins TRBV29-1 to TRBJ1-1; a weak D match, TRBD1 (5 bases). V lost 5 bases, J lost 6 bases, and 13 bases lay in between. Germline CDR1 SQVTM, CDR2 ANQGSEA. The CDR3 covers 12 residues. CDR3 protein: CSVSGRSAEAFF. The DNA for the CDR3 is TGCAGCGTTTCAGGGAGGAGCGCTGAAGCTTTCTTT.

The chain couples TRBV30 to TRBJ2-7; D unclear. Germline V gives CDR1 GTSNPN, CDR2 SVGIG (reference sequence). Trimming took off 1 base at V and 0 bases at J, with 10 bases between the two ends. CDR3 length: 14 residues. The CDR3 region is CAWSGLSSSYEQYF. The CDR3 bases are TGTGCCTGGAGTGGACTTTCCAGCTCCTACGAGCAGTACTTC. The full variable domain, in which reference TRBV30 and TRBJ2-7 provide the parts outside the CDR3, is SQTIHQWPATLVQPVGSPLSLECTVEGTSNPNLYWYRQAAGRGLQLLFYSVGIGQISSEVPQNLSASRPQDRQFILSSKKLLLSDSGFYLCAWSGLSSSYEQYFGPGTRLTVT.

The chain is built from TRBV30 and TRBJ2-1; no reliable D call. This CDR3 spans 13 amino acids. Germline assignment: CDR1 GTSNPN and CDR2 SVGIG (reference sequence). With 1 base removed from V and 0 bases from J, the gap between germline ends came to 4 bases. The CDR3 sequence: CAWSGSSYNEQFF. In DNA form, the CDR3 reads TGTGCCTGGAGTGGGAGCTCCTACAATGAGCAGTTCTTC.

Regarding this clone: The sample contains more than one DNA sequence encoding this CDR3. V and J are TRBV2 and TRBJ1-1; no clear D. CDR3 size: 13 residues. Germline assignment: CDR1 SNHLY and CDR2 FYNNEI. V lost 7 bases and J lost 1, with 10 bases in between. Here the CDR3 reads CASTKGENTEAFF. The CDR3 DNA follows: TGTGCCAGCACCAAGGGTGAGAACACTGAAGCTTTCTTT.

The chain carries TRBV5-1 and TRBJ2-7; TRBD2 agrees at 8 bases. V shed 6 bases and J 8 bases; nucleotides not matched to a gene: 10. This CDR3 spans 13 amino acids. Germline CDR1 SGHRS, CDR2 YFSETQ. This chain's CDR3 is CASTREGDGQQYF. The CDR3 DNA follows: TGCGCCAGCACCCGGGAGGGGGACGGCCAGCAGTACTTC.

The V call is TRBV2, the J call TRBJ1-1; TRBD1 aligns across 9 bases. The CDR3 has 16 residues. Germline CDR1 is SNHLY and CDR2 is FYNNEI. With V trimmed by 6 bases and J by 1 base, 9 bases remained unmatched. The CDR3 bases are TGTGCCAGCAGGGGGACAGGGCTACTATCGAACACTGAAGCTTTCTTT. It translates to CASRGTGLLSNTEAFF.

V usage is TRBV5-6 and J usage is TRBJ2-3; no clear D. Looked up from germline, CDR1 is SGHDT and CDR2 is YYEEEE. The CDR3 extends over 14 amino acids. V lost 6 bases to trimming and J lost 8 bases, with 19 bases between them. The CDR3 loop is CASTLDGPLGTQYF. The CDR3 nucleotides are TGTGCCAGCACCCTGGACGGTCCACTTGGTACGCAGTATTTT.

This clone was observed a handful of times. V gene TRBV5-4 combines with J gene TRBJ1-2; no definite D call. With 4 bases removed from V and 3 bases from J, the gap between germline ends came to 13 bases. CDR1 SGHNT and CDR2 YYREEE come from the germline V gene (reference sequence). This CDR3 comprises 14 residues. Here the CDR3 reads CASSRYGMDYGYTF. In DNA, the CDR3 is TGTGCCAGCAGCCGGTACGGGATGGACTATGGCTACACCTTC.

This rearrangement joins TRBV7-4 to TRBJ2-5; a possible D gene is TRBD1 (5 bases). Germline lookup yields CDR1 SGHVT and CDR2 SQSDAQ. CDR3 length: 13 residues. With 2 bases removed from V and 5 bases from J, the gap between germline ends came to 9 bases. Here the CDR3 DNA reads TGTGCCAGCAGCTTAAGGACACAGGAGACCCAGTACTTC. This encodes CASSLRTQETQYF.

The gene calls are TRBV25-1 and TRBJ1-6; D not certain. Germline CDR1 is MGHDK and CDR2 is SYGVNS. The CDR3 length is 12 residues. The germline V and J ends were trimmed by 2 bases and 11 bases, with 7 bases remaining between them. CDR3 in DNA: TGTGCCAGCAGTGAAGGTTTGGCACCCCTCCACTTT. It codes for CASSEGLAPLHF.

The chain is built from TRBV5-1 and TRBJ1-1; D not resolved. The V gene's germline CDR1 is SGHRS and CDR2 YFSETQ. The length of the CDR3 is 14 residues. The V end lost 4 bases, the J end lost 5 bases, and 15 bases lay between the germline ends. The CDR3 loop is CASSPRLGWTEAFF. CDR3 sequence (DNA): TGCGCCAGCAGCCCCCGGCTGGGGTGGACTGAAGCTTTCTTT.

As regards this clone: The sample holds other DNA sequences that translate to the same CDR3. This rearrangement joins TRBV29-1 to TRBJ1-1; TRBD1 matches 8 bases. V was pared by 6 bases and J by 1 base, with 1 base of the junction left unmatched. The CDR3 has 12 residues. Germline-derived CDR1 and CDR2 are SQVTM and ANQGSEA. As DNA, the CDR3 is TGCAGCGTCGGACAGGGGAACACTGAAGCTTTCTTT. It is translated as CSVGQGNTEAFF.

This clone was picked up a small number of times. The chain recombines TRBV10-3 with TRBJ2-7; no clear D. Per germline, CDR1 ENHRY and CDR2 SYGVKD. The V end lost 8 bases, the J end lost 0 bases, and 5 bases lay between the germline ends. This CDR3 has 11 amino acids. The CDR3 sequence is CAIGASYEQYF. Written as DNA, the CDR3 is TGTGCCATCGGAGCCTCCTACGAGCAGTACTTC.

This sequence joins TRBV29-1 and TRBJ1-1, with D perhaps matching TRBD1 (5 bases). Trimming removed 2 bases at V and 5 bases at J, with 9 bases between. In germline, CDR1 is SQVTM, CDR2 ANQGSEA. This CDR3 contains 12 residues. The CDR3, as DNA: TGCAGCGTTGAAAGGCAGGGTACTGAAGCTTTCTTT. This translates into CSVERQGTEAFF. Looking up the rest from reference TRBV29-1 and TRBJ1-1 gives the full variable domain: SAVISQKPSRDICQRGTSLTIQCQVDSQVTMMFWYRQQPGQSLTLIATANQGSEATYESGFVIDKFPISRPNLTFSTLTVSNMSPEDSSIYLCSVERQGTEAFFGQGTRLTVV.

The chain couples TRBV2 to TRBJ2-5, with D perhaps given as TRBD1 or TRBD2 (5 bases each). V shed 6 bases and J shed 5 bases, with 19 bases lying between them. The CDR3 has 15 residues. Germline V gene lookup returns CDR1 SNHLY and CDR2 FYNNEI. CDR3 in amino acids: CASRNRDGPEETQYF. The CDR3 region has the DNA TGTGCCAGCAGAAACCGGGACGGCCCGGAGGAGACCCAGTACTTC.

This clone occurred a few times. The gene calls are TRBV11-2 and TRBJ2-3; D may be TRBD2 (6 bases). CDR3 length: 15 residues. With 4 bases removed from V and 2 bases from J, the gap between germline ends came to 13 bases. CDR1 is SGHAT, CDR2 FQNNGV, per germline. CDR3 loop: CASSSDGGSTDTQYF. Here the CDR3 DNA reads TGTGCCAGCAGCTCGGACGGGGGTTCCACAGATACGCAGTATTTT.

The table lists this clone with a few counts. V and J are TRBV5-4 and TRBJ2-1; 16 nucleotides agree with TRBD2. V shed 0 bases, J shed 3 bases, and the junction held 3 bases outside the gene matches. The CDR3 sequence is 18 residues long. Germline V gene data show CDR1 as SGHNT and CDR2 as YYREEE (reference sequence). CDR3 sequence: CASSLAGLAGGHYNEQFF. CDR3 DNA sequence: TGTGCCAGCAGCTTGGCGGGACTAGCGGGGGGGCACTACAATGAGCAGTTCTTC.

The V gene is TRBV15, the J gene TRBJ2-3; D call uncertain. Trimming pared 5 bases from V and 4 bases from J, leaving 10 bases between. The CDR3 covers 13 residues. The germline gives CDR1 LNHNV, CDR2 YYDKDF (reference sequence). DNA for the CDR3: TGTGCCACCAGCCCCGCAACCGCAGATACGCAGTATTTT. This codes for CATSPATADTQYF.

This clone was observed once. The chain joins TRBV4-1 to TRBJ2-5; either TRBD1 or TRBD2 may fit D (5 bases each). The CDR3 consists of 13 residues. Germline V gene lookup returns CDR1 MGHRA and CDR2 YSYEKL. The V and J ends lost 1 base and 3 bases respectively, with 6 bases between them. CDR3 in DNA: TGCGCCAGCAGCCAAGGGGACGAAGAGACCCAGTACTTC. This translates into CASSQGDEETQYF.

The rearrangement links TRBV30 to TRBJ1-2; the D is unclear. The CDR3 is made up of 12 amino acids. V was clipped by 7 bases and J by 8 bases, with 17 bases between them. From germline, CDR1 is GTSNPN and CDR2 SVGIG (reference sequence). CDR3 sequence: CASPGDGKGYTF. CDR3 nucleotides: TGTGCCTCGCCGGGCGACGGAAAGGGCTACACCTTC.

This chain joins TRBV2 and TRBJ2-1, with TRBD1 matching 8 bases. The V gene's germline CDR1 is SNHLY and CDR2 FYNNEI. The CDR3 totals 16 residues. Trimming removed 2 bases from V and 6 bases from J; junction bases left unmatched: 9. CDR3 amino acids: CASSERARGPANEQFF. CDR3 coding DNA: TGTGCCAGCAGTGAAAGGGCCAGGGGGCCTGCCAATGAGCAGTTCTTC.